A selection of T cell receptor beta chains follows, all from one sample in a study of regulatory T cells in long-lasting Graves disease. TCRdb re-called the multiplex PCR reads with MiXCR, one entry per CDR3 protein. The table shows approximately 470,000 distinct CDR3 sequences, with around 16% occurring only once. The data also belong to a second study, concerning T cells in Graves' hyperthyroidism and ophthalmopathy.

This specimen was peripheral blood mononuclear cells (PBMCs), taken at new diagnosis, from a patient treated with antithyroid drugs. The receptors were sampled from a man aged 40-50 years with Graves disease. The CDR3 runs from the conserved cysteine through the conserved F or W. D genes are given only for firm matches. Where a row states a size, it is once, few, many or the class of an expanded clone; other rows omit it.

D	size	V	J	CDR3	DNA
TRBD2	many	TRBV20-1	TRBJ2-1	CSAVEGLANEQFF	TGCAGTGCTGTGGAGGGACTAGCTAATGAGCAGTTCTTC
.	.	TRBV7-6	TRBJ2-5	CASSLAFSIQETQYF	TGTGCCAGCAGCTTAGCGTTCAGCATCCAAGAGACCCAGTACTTC
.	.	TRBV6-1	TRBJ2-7	CASSPPRRDYEQYF	TGTGCCAGCAGTCCCCCCCGCCGGGACTACGAGCAGTACTTC
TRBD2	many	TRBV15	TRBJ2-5	CATSREVAGGAETQYF	TGTGCCACCAGCAGAGAGGTAGCGGGAGGTGCGGAGACCCAGTACTTC
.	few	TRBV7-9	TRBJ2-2	CASSLVRGRNTGELFF	TGTGCCAGCAGCTTAGTACGGGGTCGGAACACCGGGGAGCTGTTTTTT
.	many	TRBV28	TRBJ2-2	CASGRNGELFF	TGTGCCAGCGGACGCAACGGGGAGCTGTTTTTT
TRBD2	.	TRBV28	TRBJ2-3	CASTTGTSGSDTQYF	TGTGCCAGCACCACCGGGACTAGCGGTTCAGATACGCAGTATTTT
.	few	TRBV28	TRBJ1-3	CASSFWASGNTIYF	TGTGCCAGCAGTTTTTGGGCGTCTGGAAACACCATATATTTT
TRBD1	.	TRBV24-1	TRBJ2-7	CATSETGGGEQYF	TGTGCCACCAGTGAGACAGGGGGCGGCGAGCAGTACTTC
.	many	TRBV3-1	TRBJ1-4	CASSRTTDRGEKLFF	TGTGCCAGCAGCCGCACGACGGACCGGGGTGAAAAACTGTTTTTT
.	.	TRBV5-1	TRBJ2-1	CASSVGTELWGNEQFF	TGCGCCAGCAGCGTGGGCACGGAACTTTGGGGCAATGAGCAGTTCTTC
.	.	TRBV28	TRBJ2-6	CASSSHPKSYVLTF	TGTGCCAGCAGTTCCCACCCGAAAAGTTACGTCCTGACTTTC
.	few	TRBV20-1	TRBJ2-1	CSARDDGPTTDEQFF	TGCAGTGCTAGAGATGACGGACCTACTACCGATGAGCAGTTCTTC
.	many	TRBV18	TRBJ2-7	CASSSPGGRRGEQYF	TGTGCCAGCTCATCGCCGGGGGGCCGCCGGGGCGAGCAGTACTTC
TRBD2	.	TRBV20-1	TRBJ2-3	CSASRGLAGIRSAQYF	TGCAGTGCTAGTAGGGGACTAGCGGGAATCAGGAGCGCGCAGTATTTT
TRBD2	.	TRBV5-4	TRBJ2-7	CASSLVPGLAVGMYEQYF	TGTGCCAGCAGCTTGGTGCCGGGACTAGCGGTCGGTATGTACGAGCAGTACTTC
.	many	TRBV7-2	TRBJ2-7	CASSLVPLYEQYF	TGTGCCAGCAGCTTAGTCCCGCTTTACGAGCAGTACTTC
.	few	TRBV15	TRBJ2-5	CATSDRIQETQYF	TGTGCCACCAGCGACCGGATTCAAGAGACCCAGTACTTC
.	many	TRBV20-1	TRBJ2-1	CSARSNEQFF	TGCAGTGCTAGGTCCAATGAGCAGTTCTTC
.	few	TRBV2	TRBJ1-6	CASSDARRNSPLHF	TGTGCCAGCAGTGATGCGCGGCGTAATTCACCCCTCCACTTT
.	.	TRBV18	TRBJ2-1	CASSPRETTDNEQFF	TGTGCCAGCTCACCACGGGAGACTACCGACAATGAGCAGTTCTTC
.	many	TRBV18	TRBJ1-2	CASSPDGSYGYTF	TGTGCCAGCAGCCCGGACGGTTCCTATGGCTACACCTTC
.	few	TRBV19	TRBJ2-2	CASSIGFGRGNTGELFF	TGTGCCAGTAGTATTGGCTTCGGAAGGGGGAACACCGGGGAGCTGTTTTTT
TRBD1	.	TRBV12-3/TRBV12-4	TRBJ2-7	CASSYRGLGDEQYF	TGTGCCAGCAGTTACAGGGGGCTCGGCGACGAGCAGTACTTC
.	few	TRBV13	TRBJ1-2	CASSTTGYYGYTF	TGTGCCAGCAGTACTACAGGGTATTATGGCTACACCTTC
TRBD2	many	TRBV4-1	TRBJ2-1	CASSQNSGTSNEQFF	TGCGCCAGCAGCCAGAACTCCGGGACTAGCAATGAGCAGTTCTTC
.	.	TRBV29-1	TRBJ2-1	CSANFRRALNEQFF	TGCAGCGCCAACTTCCGGAGGGCCTTAAATGAGCAGTTCTTC
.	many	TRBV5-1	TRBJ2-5	CASSLDVETQYF	TGCGCCAGCAGCTTGGACGTTGAGACCCAGTACTTC
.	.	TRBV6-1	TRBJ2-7	CASSGVQGGFGEQYF	TGTGCCAGCAGTGGAGTGCAGGGGGGCTTTGGCGAGCAGTACTTC
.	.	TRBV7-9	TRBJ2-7	CASSRAGTLYEQYF	TGTGCCAGCAGCAGGGCCGGGACACTTTACGAGCAGTACTTC
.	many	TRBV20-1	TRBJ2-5	CSASRTSQETQYF	TGCAGTGCTAGCCGGACCTCCCAAGAGACCCAGTACTTC
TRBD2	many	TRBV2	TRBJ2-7	CASRAGGTYEQYF	TGTGCCAGCAGGGCGGGAGGGACTTACGAGCAGTACTTC
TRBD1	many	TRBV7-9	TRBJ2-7	CASSPGTGDEEQYF	TGTGCCAGCAGCCCCGGGACAGGGGATGAGGAGCAGTACTTC
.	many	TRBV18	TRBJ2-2	CASSRDSTNTGELFF	TGTGCCAGCTCCCGGGACTCTACGAACACCGGGGAGCTGTTTTTT
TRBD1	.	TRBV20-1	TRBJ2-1	CSASDRGEQFF	TGCAGTGCCAGCGACAGGGGTGAGCAGTTCTTC
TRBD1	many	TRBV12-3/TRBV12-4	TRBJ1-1	CASSGTGALNTEAFF	TGTGCCAGCAGCGGGACAGGCGCCTTGAACACTGAAGCTTTCTTT
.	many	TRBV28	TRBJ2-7	CASSDVVSYEQYF	TGTGCCAGCAGCGACGTCGTCTCCTACGAGCAGTACTTC
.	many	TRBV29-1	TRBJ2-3	CSVTQQGGIADTQYF	TGCAGCGTTACCCAACAGGGGGGGATCGCAGATACGCAGTATTTT
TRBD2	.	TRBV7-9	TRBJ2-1	CASSRGTSGLDEQFF	TGTGCCAGCAGCCGCGGGACTAGCGGATTGGATGAGCAGTTCTTC
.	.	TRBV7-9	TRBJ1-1	CASRPRGTEAFF	TGTGCCAGCAGACCGCGGGGGACTGAAGCTTTCTTT
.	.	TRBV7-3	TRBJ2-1	CASSSVARPYNEQFF	TGTGCCAGCAGCTCGGTCGCTAGACCCTACAATGAGCAGTTCTTC
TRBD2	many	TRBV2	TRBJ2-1	CASKREGPSEQFF	TGTGCCAGCAAACGGGAGGGCCCGAGTGAGCAGTTCTTC
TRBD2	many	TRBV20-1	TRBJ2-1	CRCVLAGFQQFF	TGCAGGTGCGTACTAGCGGGATTTCAGCAGTTCTTC
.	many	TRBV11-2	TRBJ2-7	CASSLDPREQYF	TGTGCCAGCAGCTTAGACCCCCGGGAGCAGTACTTC
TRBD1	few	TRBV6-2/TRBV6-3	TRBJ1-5	CASSEGQGIRSPQHF	TGTGCCAGCAGTGAAGGACAGGGGATTCGGTCGCCCCAGCATTTT
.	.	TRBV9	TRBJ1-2	CASGGAVYGYTF	TGTGCCAGCGGAGGGGCAGTCTATGGCTACACCTTC
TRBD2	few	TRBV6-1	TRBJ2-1	CASTPGTSGNEQFF	TGTGCCAGCACTCCAGGGACTAGCGGGAATGAGCAGTTCTTC
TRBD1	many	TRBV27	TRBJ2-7	CASSLDRTAYEQYF	TGTGCCAGCAGTTTGGACAGGACAGCCTACGAGCAGTACTTC
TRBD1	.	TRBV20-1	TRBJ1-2	CSARVGTGVDSYGYTF	TGCAGTGCTAGAGTTGGGACAGGGGTTGATAGCTATGGCTACACCTTC
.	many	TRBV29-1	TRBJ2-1	CSVEGGGDEQFF	TGCAGCGTTGAGGGGGGAGGCGATGAGCAGTTCTTC